Each of the 31 T cell receptor beta chains below was sequenced from the same sample in a study of blood T cell repertoires in COVID-19. Data came from immunoSEQ multiplex PCR; TCRdb stores just in-frame clones and leaves some out. This sample has about 58,000 clones; over 75% occur once, and the top ten carry 4.7%. The sequencing sample was made of peripheral blood. All receptors derive from a man aged 35 to 55 with active COVID-19.

The chain carries TRBV5-4 and TRBJ2-1, with 13 bases aligning to TRBD2. The CDR3 is 20 residues long. Germline CDR1 SGHNT, CDR2 YYREEE (reference sequence). The trim removed 5 bases at V and 8 bases at J, leaving 22 bases unmatched. The CDR3 DNA reads TGTGCCAGCAGTCGAAGATTTCCGGGACTAGCGGGAATTGGGCGGTATGAGCAGTTCTTC. It encodes CASSRRFPGLAGIGRYEQFF.

A few counts support this clone. The chain joins TRBV27 to TRBJ2-7; TRBD2 matches 8 bases. Germline V gene sequence: CDR1 MNHEY, CDR2 SMNVEV (reference sequence). After removal of 6 bases from V and 2 bases from J, the junction contained 9 bases not matched to a gene. The CDR3 extends over 15 amino acids. The CDR3 nucleotides are TGTGCCAGCAGCCTAACTAGCGGAGGCGCCTACGAGCAGTACTTC. Encoded protein: CASSLTSGGAYEQYF.

V and J are TRBV7-9 and TRBJ2-2; possible D gene TRBD2, 6 bases. The CDR3 length is 15 residues. CDR1 and CDR2 from the germline V gene are SEHNR and FQNEAQ (reference sequence). V lost 5 bases and J 4 bases, leaving 14 bases between the germline ends. This CDR3 is CASSPGWGVTGELFF. In DNA, the CDR3 is TGTGCCAGCAGCCCCGGGTGGGGGGTCACCGGGGAGCTGTTTTTT. Full variable domain (remainder filled in from reference TRBV7-9 and TRBJ2-2): DTGVSQNPRHKITKRGQNVTFRCDPISEHNRLYWYRQTLGQGPEFLTYFQNEAQLEKSRLLSDRFSAERPKGSFSTLEIQRTEQGDSAMYLCASSPGWGVTGELFFGEGSRLTVL.

This clone was recorded once. This sequence joins TRBV7-8 and TRBJ2-5; D is ambiguous. CDR1 and CDR2 (germline): SGHVS, FQNEAQ. This CDR3 spans 12 amino acids. Deletions cut 1 base from V and 14 bases from J, with 14 bases between. The CDR3 here is CASSLEPGLLYF. CDR3 DNA sequence: TGTGCCAGCAGCTTAGAGCCCGGTCTTCTCTACTTC. Drawing the rest from reference TRBV7-8 and TRBJ2-5, the complete variable domain is GAGVSQSPRYKVAKRGQDVALRCDPISGHVSLFWYQQALGQGPEFLTYFQNEAQLDKSGLPSDRFFAERPEGSVSTLKIQRTQQEDSAVYLCASSLEPGLLYFGPGTRLLVL.

This clone was observed a few times. The chain couples TRBV5-1 to TRBJ2-5, with D perhaps matching TRBD1 (6 bases). This CDR3 contains 13 residues. V lost 4 bases, J lost 1 base, and 8 bases lay in between. The germline V gene encodes CDR1 SGHRS and CDR2 YFSETQ. CDR3 bases: TGCGCCAGCAGCAGGACAGCCCAAGAGACCCAGTACTTC. It yields the protein CASSRTAQETQYF. The whole variable domain, filled in from reference TRBV5-1 and TRBJ2-5, reads KAGVTQTPRYLIKTRGQQVTLSCSPISGHRSVSWYQQTPGQGLQFLFEYFSETQRNKGNFPGRFSGRQFSNSRSEMNVSTLELGDSALYLCASSRTAQETQYFGPGTRLLVL.

This clone was found a few times. The chain joins TRBV5-4 to TRBJ2-7; 11 bases match TRBD2. V lost 2 bases, J lost 2 bases, and 3 bases stayed unmatched. The CDR3 consists of 15 residues. CDR1 is SGHNT and CDR2 is YYREEE in the germline V gene (reference sequence). The CDR3 sequence is CASSFQLAGAYEQYF. In DNA form, the CDR3 reads TGTGCCAGCAGCTTCCAACTAGCGGGAGCCTACGAGCAGTACTTC.

The chain recombines TRBV19 with TRBJ1-5; 7 nucleotides agree with TRBD1. Trimming took 6 bases from V and 4 from J; bases not matched to a gene: 3. Germline CDR1 reads LNHDA; CDR2 reads SQIVND (reference sequence). The CDR3 is made up of 13 amino acids. The CDR3 sequence is CASRNRGNQPQHF. The DNA of the CDR3 is TGTGCCAGTAGGAACAGGGGAAATCAGCCCCAGCATTTT.

The rearrangement uses TRBV3-1 (or the pseudogene TRBV3-2) and TRBJ2-5, with 13 bases aligning to TRBD2. The CDR3 totals 15 residues. The V gene's germline CDR1 is LGHDT and CDR2 YNNKEL (reference sequence). The V segment lost 5 bases and the J segment 5 bases; nucleotides outside the gene matches: 5. CDR3 DNA: TGTGCCAGCAGCGCACTAGCGGGAGGGCCGGAGACCCAGTACTTC. It specifies CASSALAGGPETQYF.

The chain joins TRBV9 to TRBJ2-3; 9 bases fit TRBD1. V was pared by 0 bases and J by 2 bases, with 10 bases of the junction left unmatched. Germline CDR1 is SGDLS and CDR2 is YYNGEE. The CDR3 has 18 amino acids. The CDR3 here is CASSVGIQGARFTDTQYF. The CDR3 coding sequence is TGTGCCAGCAGCGTAGGCATACAGGGGGCGCGATTCACAGATACGCAGTATTTT. The full variable domain, in which reference TRBV9 and TRBJ2-3 provide the parts outside the CDR3, is DSGVTQTPKHLITATGQRVTLRCSPRSGDLSVYWYQQSLDQGLQFLIQYYNGEERAKGNILERFSAQQFPDLHSELNLSSLELGDSALYFCASSVGIQGARFTDTQYFGPGTRLTVL.

The chain uses TRBV11-2 and TRBJ2-2; D is undetermined. The CDR3 has 16 residues. V dropped 11 bases and J dropped 0 bases, with 19 bases sitting between them. From germline, CDR1 is SGHAT and CDR2 FQNNGV. CDR3 region: CAVGLSLTANTGELFF. DNA for the CDR3: TGTGCCGTCGGTTTATCTTTAACAGCGAACACCGGGGAGCTGTTTTTT.

The chain is built from TRBV7-3 and TRBJ2-5; D possibly corresponds to TRBD1 (6 bases). The germline CDR1 and CDR2 sequences are SGHTA and FQGTGA. The V and J ends lost 5 bases and 4 bases respectively, with 17 bases between them. The CDR3 is 15 amino acids. CDR3 loop: CASSAEQGWGETQYF. DNA of the CDR3: TGTGCCAGCAGCGCGGAACAGGGTTGGGGAGAGACCCAGTACTTC.

The chain couples TRBV2 to TRBJ2-6, with D uncertain. Trimming took 0 bases from V and 0 from J, leaving 3 bases between them. CDR1 and CDR2 (germline): SNHLY, FYNNEI. The CDR3 contains 15 residues. The CDR3: CASSEANSGANVLTF. The CDR3 DNA reads TGTGCCAGCAGTGAAGCCAACTCTGGGGCCAACGTCCTGACTTTC. The full variable domain, in which reference TRBV2 and TRBJ2-6 provide the parts outside the CDR3, is EPEVTQTPSHQVTQMGQEVILRCVPISNHLYFYWYRQILGQKVEFLVSFYNNEISEKSEIFDDQFSVERPDGSNFTLKIRSTKLEDSAMYFCASSEANSGANVLTFGAGSRLTVL.

The J gene is TRBJ1-2, the V gene TRBV27, with 7 bases that match TRBD1. The junction had 6 bases not matched to a gene; V was cut back by 3 bases and J by 5 bases. CDR3 length: 14 residues. Germline V CDR1 and CDR2: MNHEY, SMNVEV (reference sequence). CDR3 sequence: CASSFRRGTYGYTF. CDR3 nucleotide sequence: TGTGCCAGCAGTTTCCGCAGGGGGACTTATGGCTACACCTTC.

This clone was detected a few times. J is TRBJ1-4 and V is TRBV5-1, with D hard to call. Trimming removed 1 base from V and 0 bases from J, with 10 bases in between. CDR3 size: 16 residues. Germline V gene lookup returns CDR1 SGHRS and CDR2 YFSETQ. The CDR3 DNA follows: TGCGCCAGCAGCTTGACGGGAGAGCCAACTAATGAAAAACTGTTTTTT. This sequence encodes CASSLTGEPTNEKLFF. The full variable domain, in which reference TRBV5-1 and TRBJ1-4 provide the parts outside the CDR3, is KAGVTQTPRYLIKTRGQQVTLSCSPISGHRSVSWYQQTPGQGLQFLFEYFSETQRNKGNFPGRFSGRQFSNSRSEMNVSTLELGDSALYLCASSLTGEPTNEKLFFGSGTQLSVL.

The chain employs TRBV5-1 and TRBJ2-5, with TRBD2 matching 11 bases. CDR1 and CDR2 from the germline V gene are SGHRS and YFSETQ. The J segment lost 1 base and the V segment lost 4 bases, leaving 6 bases of the junction unmatched. The CDR3 is 16 amino acids. Here the CDR3 reads CASSTGLAGGQETQYF. As DNA, the CDR3 is TGCGCCAGCAGCACCGGACTAGCGGGTGGCCAAGAGACCCAGTACTTC.

The chain employs TRBV19 and TRBJ1-2, with 11 nucleotides matching TRBD1. The CDR3 has 14 amino acids. Trimming at V came to 7 bases and at J to 7 bases, leaving 8 bases not matched to a gene. Germline loops: CDR1 LNHDA, CDR2 SQIVND (reference sequence). The CDR3 protein is CASTLGQGASGYTF. CDR3 nucleotide sequence: TGTGCCAGTACCCTCGGACAGGGGGCAAGTGGCTACACCTTC.

This clone was counted a few times. This rearrangement joins TRBV30 to TRBJ2-7; a possible D gene is TRBD1 (6 bases). The germline V gene has CDR1 GTSNPN and CDR2 SVGIG (reference sequence). With 3 bases removed from V and 3 bases from J, the gap between germline ends came to 9 bases. This CDR3 has 12 residues. The CDR3 here is CAWSGQHYEQYF. CDR3 bases: TGTGCCTGGAGCGGACAGCACTACGAGCAGTACTTC.

The chain joins TRBV27 to TRBJ1-1; the match to TRBD1 covers 7 bases. The germline V gene has CDR1 MNHEY and CDR2 SMNVEV (reference sequence). V lost 2 bases, J lost 7 bases, and 16 bases stayed unmatched. CDR3 length: 17 residues. The CDR3 region has the DNA TGTGCCAGCAGTTTAAGCGGTTGGGCAGGGGGGTTCCTTGAAGCTTTCTTT. Translated: CASSLSGWAGGFLEAFF.

The chain combines TRBV29-1 with TRBJ2-1, with D possibly being TRBD1 (6 bases). The CDR3 consists of 13 residues. V lost 7 bases and J lost 4, with 14 bases in between. CDR1 is SQVTM and CDR2 is ANQGSEA in the germline V gene. The chain's CDR3 is CSGITGFYNEQFF. CDR3 sequence (DNA): TGCAGCGGGATTACAGGGTTTTACAATGAGCAGTTCTTC.

The J gene is TRBJ1-1, the V gene TRBV6-6, with a tentative D call TRBD1 (6 bases). The ends were cut back, 7 bases at V and 1 base at J, with 16 bases in the middle. CDR1 is MNHNY and CDR2 is SVGAGI in the germline V gene (reference sequence). The CDR3 totals 15 residues. In nucleotides, the CDR3 is TGTGCCAGCATATCCTCCGGGACACAGAACACTGAAGCTTTCTTT. Amino acid sequence: CASISSGTQNTEAFF.

The chain recombines TRBV3-1 (or the pseudogene TRBV3-2) with TRBJ2-7, with D possibly matching TRBD2 (5 bases). The V end was cut by 0 bases, the J end by 6 bases, with 18 bases between. The CDR3 runs to 16 residues. The germline V gene encodes CDR1 LGHDT and CDR2 YNNKEL (reference sequence). This chain's CDR3 is CASSQEGGLRTSEQYF. CDR3 DNA sequence: TGTGCCAGCAGCCAAGAAGGAGGCCTCCGGACGAGCGAGCAGTACTTC.

J is TRBJ1-2 and V is TRBV30, with TRBD1 as a possible D gene (6 bases). The germline V and J ends were trimmed by 4 bases and 2 bases, with 11 bases remaining between them. The V gene's germline CDR1 is GTSNPN and CDR2 SVGIG (reference sequence). This CDR3 is built from 13 residues. The CDR3 DNA sequence: TGTGCCTGGACCCCTACAGGGAACTATGGCTACACCTTC. As protein: CAWTPTGNYGYTF.

As DNA, the CDR3 is TGTGCCAGCAGTTTATCTCCGCCAGGGGGCTTGGATACGCAGTATTTT. It yields the protein CASSLSPPGGLDTQYF. The V call is TRBV6-2 or TRBV6-3, the J call TRBJ2-3; TRBD1 agrees at 8 bases. Germline lookup yields CDR1 MNHEY and CDR2 SVGEGT. V lost 4 bases, J lost 6 bases, and 12 bases stayed unmatched. The CDR3 contains 16 residues.

The chain joins TRBV15 to TRBJ2-1, with 9 bases aligning to TRBD2. J was trimmed by 10 bases and V by 0 bases; bases with no gene match: 7. The CDR3 runs 15 residues. CDR1 and CDR2 from the germline V gene are LNHNV and YYDKDF (reference sequence). CDR3 residues: CATSREASGMGEQFF. CDR3 DNA: TGTGCCACCAGCAGAGAAGCTAGCGGGATGGGGGAGCAGTTCTTC.

The chain couples TRBV24-1 to TRBJ2-1; 7 nucleotides agree with TRBD2. Germline V gene data show CDR1 as KGHDR and CDR2 as SFDVKD. The CDR3 is made up of 14 amino acids. The V gene end was trimmed by 9 bases and the J gene end by 5 bases; junction bases not matched to a gene: 9. CDR3: CATLGGVGDNEQFF. The CDR3 DNA follows: TGTGCCACCCTTGGGGGGGTGGGGGACAATGAGCAGTTCTTC.

The rearrangement uses TRBV7-9 and TRBJ1-2; tentatively, D is TRBD1 (5 bases). Trimming pared 1 base from V and 1 base from J, leaving 13 bases between. The V gene's germline CDR1 is SEHNR and CDR2 FQNEAQ (reference sequence). This CDR3 region has 16 residues. This chain's CDR3 is CASSLEVGRDNYGYTF. CDR3 nucleotide sequence: TGTGCCAGCAGCTTAGAGGTCGGCAGGGATAACTATGGCTACACCTTC. The full variable domain, rest sourced from reference TRBV7-9 and TRBJ1-2, is DTGVSQNPRHKITKRGQNVTFRCDPISEHNRLYWYRQTLGQGPEFLTYFQNEAQLEKSRLLSDRFSAERPKGSFSTLEIQRTEQGDSAMYLCASSLEVGRDNYGYTFGSGTRLTVV.

The chain employs TRBV29-1 and TRBJ2-1; the match to TRBD2 covers 9 bases. CDR3 size: 18 residues. Germline V gene lookup returns CDR1 SQVTM and CDR2 ANQGSEA. V was clipped by 7 bases and J by 2 bases; unmatched bases: 18. Written as DNA, the CDR3 is TGCAGCGCACGGACCGGGACTAGCTCTAATGGGGCCTACAATGAGCAGTTCTTC. This translates into CSARTGTSSNGAYNEQFF.

The chain recombines TRBV5-4 with TRBJ2-7, with 9 bases lining up with TRBD1. In germline, CDR1 is SGHNT, CDR2 YYREEE (reference sequence). The CDR3 consists of 13 residues. Unmatched junction bases numbered 2, after V lost 2 bases and J lost 5 bases. CDR3 DNA sequence: TGTGCCAGCAGCTTACAGGGGGCGGACGAGCAGTACTTC. Residues: CASSLQGADEQYF.

The chain is built from TRBV6-5 and TRBJ1-4, with TRBD1 as a possible D gene (5 bases). The CDR3 runs 16 residues. CDR1 is MNHEY and CDR2 is SVGAGI in the germline V gene. V lost 0 bases, J lost 0 bases, and 8 bases lay in between. CDR3 sequence: CASSYSPTATNEKLFF. The CDR3 DNA reads as TGTGCCAGCAGTTACTCCCCGACAGCAACTAATGAAAAACTGTTTTTT.

This clone has a single count. This chain links TRBV5-1 with TRBJ2-7, with 7 nucleotides matching TRBD1. The V gene's germline CDR1 is SGHRS and CDR2 YFSETQ. The CDR3 consists of 17 residues. V was clipped by 4 bases and J by 4 bases; unmatched bases: 17. The CDR3 region is CASSKYTGVGPFYEQYF. Here the CDR3 DNA reads TGCGCCAGCAGCAAATATACAGGGGTAGGCCCCTTTTACGAGCAGTACTTC.

The J gene is TRBJ2-7, the V gene TRBV10-3; tentatively, D is TRBD1 (6 bases). The germline V gene has CDR1 ENHRY and CDR2 SYGVKD. This CDR3 is 14 amino acids long. The V and J ends lost 2 bases and 2 bases respectively, with 10 bases between them. CDR3 amino acids: CAISERDTTYEQYF. In DNA form, the CDR3 reads TGTGCCATCAGTGAGCGGGACACCACCTACGAGCAGTACTTC.